A single sample gave rise to the 8 T cell receptor beta chains below, sequenced in a study of cytomegalovirus exposure and HLA in healthy donors. PCR employed 60 Vbeta and 13 Jbeta primers. The repertoire was sequenced with immunoSEQ multiplex PCR; TCRdb's copy has only in-frame clones and lacks some. The repertoire holds about 160,000 clones, with roughly four fifths as singletons. The sample comprised PBMCs. The receptors were sampled from a man aged 40-50 years in good health and CMV-seronegative.

This clone was picked up a small number of times. This sequence joins TRBV5-1 and TRBJ1-1; the D gene is possibly TRBD1 (5 bases). The length of the CDR3 is 15 residues. In germline, CDR1 is SGHRS, CDR2 YFSETQ. V was cut by 7 bases and J by 2 bases, with 18 bases left in between. CDR3 nucleotides: TGCGCCAGCCAGACCCTTGCGGGGCTTAACACTGAAGCTTTCTTT. It encodes CASQTLAGLNTEAFF.

This rearrangement joins TRBV7-3 to TRBJ2-6; 9 positions match TRBD1. This CDR3 spans 22 amino acids. V lost 1 base, J lost 0 bases, and 16 bases stayed unmatched. Germline CDR1 is SGHTA and CDR2 is FQGTGA. DNA of the CDR3: TGTGCCAGCAGCTTAAAAGCGGGGACAGGGCAACTTCCAAGCTCTGGGGCCAACGTCCTGACTTTC. It codes for CASSLKAGTGQLPSSGANVLTF.

This clone is a singleton in its sample. This chain connects TRBV30 to TRBJ1-2; D is uncertain. V shed 2 bases and J shed 1 base, with 11 bases lying between them. The CDR3 length is 14 residues. The germline gives CDR1 GTSNPN, CDR2 SVGIG (reference sequence). The CDR3 DNA is TGTGCCTGGAGTACCGGCAGGTTTAACTATGGCTACACCTTC. It translates to CAWSTGRFNYGYTF.

The chain joins TRBV7-9 to TRBJ2-7; a possible D gene is TRBD2 (5 bases). The CDR3 consists of 14 residues. Between the trimmed V and J ends, which lost 5 bases and 1 base, there was a span of 12 bases. CDR1 SEHNR and CDR2 FQNEAQ come from the germline V gene (reference sequence). CDR3 sequence reads: CASSRPGNSYEQYF. For the CDR3, the DNA is TGTGCCAGCAGCCGTCCCGGGAATTCCTACGAGCAGTACTTC.

In this sample, this clone turned up a few times. This rearrangement joins TRBV4-1 to TRBJ2-2, with 7 bases identical to TRBD2. The germline V gene has CDR1 MGHRA and CDR2 YSYEKL. V lost 1 base and J lost 5; bases outside the gene matches: 7. The CDR3 covers 16 residues. CDR3 sequence (DNA): TGCGCCAGCAGCCAAGTTGGGACTACTTCAACCGGGGAGCTGTTTTTT. Protein: CASSQVGTTSTGELFF.

V gene TRBV7-2 combines with J gene TRBJ2-5; maybe TRBD2 (6 bases). The germline V gene has CDR1 SGHTA and CDR2 FQGNSA. V was shortened by 5 bases and J by 5 bases, with 15 bases between the two germline ends. This CDR3 region has 14 residues. As DNA, the CDR3 is TGTGCCAGCAGCCCATCTCGGGGGAGGGAGACCCAGTACTTC. This gives the protein CASSPSRGRETQYF.

This chain joins TRBV7-9 and TRBJ2-3; weak D call: TRBD1 (6 bases). In germline, CDR1 is SEHNR, CDR2 FQNEAQ (reference sequence). V lost 5 bases, J lost 1 base, and 16 bases lay in between. This CDR3 spans 16 amino acids. The CDR3, as DNA: TGTGCCAGCAGCCACTCCGAGACAGGACGCACAGATACGCAGTATTTT. Amino acids: CASSHSETGRTDTQYF.

This sequence joins TRBV6-5 and TRBJ2-7, with D perhaps TRBD2 (6 bases). V lost 6 bases and J 3 bases, leaving 12 bases between the germline ends. The CDR3 covers 13 residues. Germline lookup yields CDR1 MNHEY and CDR2 SVGAGI. Written as DNA, the CDR3 is TGTGCCAGCAGCCGGGGGAGTGGCTACGAGCAGTACTTC. Amino acids: CASSRGSGYEQYF.